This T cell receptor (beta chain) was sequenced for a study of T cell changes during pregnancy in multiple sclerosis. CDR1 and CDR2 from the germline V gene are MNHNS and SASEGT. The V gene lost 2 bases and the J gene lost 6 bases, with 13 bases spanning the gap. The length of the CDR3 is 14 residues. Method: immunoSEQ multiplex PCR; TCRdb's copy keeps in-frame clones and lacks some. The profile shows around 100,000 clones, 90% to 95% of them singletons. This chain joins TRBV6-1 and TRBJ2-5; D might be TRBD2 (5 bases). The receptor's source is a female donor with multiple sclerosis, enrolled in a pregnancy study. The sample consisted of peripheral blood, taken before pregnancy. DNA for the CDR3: TGTGCCAGCAGTGAACGAGGGCGGGTGAAGACCCAGTACTTC. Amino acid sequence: CASSERGRVKTQYF.